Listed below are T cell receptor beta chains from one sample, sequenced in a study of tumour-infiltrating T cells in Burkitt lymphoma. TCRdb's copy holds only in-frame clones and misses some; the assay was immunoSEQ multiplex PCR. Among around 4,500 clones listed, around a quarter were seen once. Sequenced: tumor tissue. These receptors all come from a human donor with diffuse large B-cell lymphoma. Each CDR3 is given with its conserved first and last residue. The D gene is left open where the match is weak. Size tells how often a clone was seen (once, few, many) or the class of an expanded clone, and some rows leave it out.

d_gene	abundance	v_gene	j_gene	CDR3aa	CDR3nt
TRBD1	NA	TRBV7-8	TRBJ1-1	CASSSRTGTNTEAFF	TGTGCCAGCAGCTCCCGGACAGGGACCAACACTGAAGCTTTCTTT
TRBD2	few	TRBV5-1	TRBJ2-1	CASRGLANNEQFF	TGCGCCAGCAGGGGACTAGCGAACAATGAGCAGTTCTTC
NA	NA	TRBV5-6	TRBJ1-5	CASSQGQSNQPQHF	TGTGCCAGCAGCCAAGGACAGAGCAATCAGCCCCAGCATTTT
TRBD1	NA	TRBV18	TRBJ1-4	CASSATGGNEKLFF	TGTGCCAGCTCGGCGACAGGGGGTAATGAAAAACTGTTTTTT
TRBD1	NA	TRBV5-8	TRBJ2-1	CASSSTGSSYNEQFF	TGTGCCAGCAGCTCGACAGGGAGCTCCTACAATGAGCAGTTCTTC
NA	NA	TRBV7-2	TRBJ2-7	CASSLGFGSYEQYF	TGTGCCAGCAGCTTAGGGTTCGGCAGCTACGAGCAGTACTTC
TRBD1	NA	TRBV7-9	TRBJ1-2	CASSIPTGGDYGYTF	TGTGCCAGCAGCATCCCGACAGGGGGGGACTATGGCTACACCTTC
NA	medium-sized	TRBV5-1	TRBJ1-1	CASSLAGRETTEAFF	TGCGCCAGCAGCTTGGCCGGCAGGGAAACGACTGAAGCTTTCTTT
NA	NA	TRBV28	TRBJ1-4	CASSLIQSNEKLFF	TGTGCCAGCAGTTTAATACAGAGTAATGAAAAACTGTTTTTT
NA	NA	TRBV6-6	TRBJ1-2	CASTRTETNYGYTF	TGTGCCAGCACTAGGACAGAAACTAACTATGGCTACACCTTC
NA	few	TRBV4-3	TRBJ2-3	CASSQEEGTDTQYF	TGCGCCAGCAGCCAAGAGGAGGGGACAGATACGCAGTATTTT
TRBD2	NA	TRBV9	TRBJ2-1	CASSPRVGGLAGGEQFF	TGTGCCAGCAGCCCGCGGGTGGGGGGACTAGCGGGAGGTGAGCAGTTCTTC
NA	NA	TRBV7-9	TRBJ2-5	CASSLLQVETQYF	TGTGCCAGCAGCTTATTGCAGGTGGAGACCCAGTACTTC
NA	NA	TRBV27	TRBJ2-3	CASTQFAARGDTQYF	TGTGCCAGCACCCAGTTTGCAGCGCGAGGAGATACGCAGTATTTT
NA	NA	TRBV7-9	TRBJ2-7	CASTQSGADEQYF	TGTGCCAGCACCCAGTCGGGAGCCGACGAGCAGTACTTC
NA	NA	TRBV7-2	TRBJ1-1	CASMSGYTEAFF	TGTGCCAGCATGTCCGGGTACACTGAAGCTTTCTTT
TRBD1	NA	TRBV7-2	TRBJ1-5	CASSLRDSWVGYQPQHF	TGTGCCAGCAGCTTAAGGGACAGTTGGGTGGGTTATCAGCCCCAGCATTTT
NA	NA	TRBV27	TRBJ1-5	CASRSGVYSNQPQHF	TGTGCCAGCAGATCGGGGGTCTATAGCAATCAGCCCCAGCATTTT
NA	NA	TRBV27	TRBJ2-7	CASSLSVGGSHEQYF	TGTGCCAGCAGTTTATCGGTTGGAGGGTCCCACGAGCAGTACTTC
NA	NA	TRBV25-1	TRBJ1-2	CASSETEAYGYTF	TGTGCCAGCAGTGAGACGGAAGCCTATGGCTACACCTTC
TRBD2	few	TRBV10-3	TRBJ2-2	CAIRVTSGTNTGELFF	TGTGCCATCAGGGTCACTAGCGGAACGAACACCGGGGAGCTGTTTTTT
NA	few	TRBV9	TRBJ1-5	CASSPEGVLNQPQHF	TGTGCCAGCAGCCCAGAGGGGGTCCTCAATCAGCCCCAGCATTTT
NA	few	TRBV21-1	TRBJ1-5	CASSLLYPPGTGGYSNQPQHF	TGTGCCAGCAGCCTCCTCTACCCCCCGGGGACAGGGGGCTATAGCAATCAGCCCCAGCATTTT
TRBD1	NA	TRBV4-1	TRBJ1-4	CASSHPRAGTGPNEKLFF	TGCGCCAGCAGCCATCCTCGTGCCGGGACAGGGCCTAATGAAAAACTGTTTTTT
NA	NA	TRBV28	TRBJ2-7	CASRGFEVLAYEQYF	TGTGCCAGCAGGGGGTTTGAGGTCCTAGCCTACGAGCAGTACTTC
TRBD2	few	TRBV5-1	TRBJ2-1	CASSRTSGINEQFF	TGCGCCAGCAGCCGGACTAGCGGAATCAATGAGCAGTTCTTC
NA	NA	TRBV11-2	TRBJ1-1	CASSSQGNTEAFF	TGTGCCAGCAGCTCCCAGGGGAACACTGAAGCTTTCTTT
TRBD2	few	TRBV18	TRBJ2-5	CASSPGLAGGQETQYF	TGTGCCAGCTCACCGGGACTAGCGGGAGGTCAAGAGACCCAGTACTTC
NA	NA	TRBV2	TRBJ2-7	CASSPGWQYF	TGTGCCAGTAGTCCCGGGTGGCAGTACTTC
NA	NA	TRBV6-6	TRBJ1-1	CASSHDLSEAFF	TGTGCCAGCAGTCATGATCTATCTGAAGCTTTCTTT
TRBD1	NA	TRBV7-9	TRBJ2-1	CASNQLDRVYNEQFF	TGTGCCAGCAACCAACTGGACAGGGTCTACAATGAGCAGTTCTTC
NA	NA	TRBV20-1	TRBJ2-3	CSARRDAVYF	TGCAGTGCCCGTAGGGACGCGGTGTATTTT
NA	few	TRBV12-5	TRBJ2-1	CASGLVGWPPRDYNEQFF	TGTGCTAGTGGTTTGGTAGGTTGGCCTCCGAGGGACTACAATGAGCAGTTCTTC
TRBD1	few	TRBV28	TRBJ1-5	CASSSGGNNQPQHF	TGTGCCAGCAGTTCAGGGGGTAACAATCAGCCCCAGCATTTT
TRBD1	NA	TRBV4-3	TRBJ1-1	CASSRLAGTGAGTEAFF	TGCGCCAGCAGCCGCCTAGCGGGGACAGGGGCGGGGACTGAAGCTTTCTTT
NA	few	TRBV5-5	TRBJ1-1	CASSRDSLNTEAFF	TGTGCCAGCAGCCGTGACAGCCTGAACACTGAAGCTTTCTTT
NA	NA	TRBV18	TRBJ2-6	CASSPLDPRGANVLTF	TGTGCCAGCTCACCACTAGATCCGAGGGGGGCCAACGTCCTGACTTTC
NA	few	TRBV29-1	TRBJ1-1	CSVLDRPLANTEAFF	TGCAGCGTTCTAGATAGACCATTAGCGAACACTGAAGCTTTCTTT
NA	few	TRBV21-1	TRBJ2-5	CASLWDKETQYF	TGTGCCAGCTTATGGGACAAAGAGACCCAGTACTTC
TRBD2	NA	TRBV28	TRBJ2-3	CASRTGTSGTRTDTQYF	TGTGCCAGCAGGACCGGGACTAGCGGGACCCGCACAGATACGCAGTATTTT
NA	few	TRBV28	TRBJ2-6	CASRYQGSGANVLTF	TGTGCCAGCAGATATCAGGGGTCTGGGGCCAACGTCCTGACTTTC
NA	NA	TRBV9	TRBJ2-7	CASSPRGAGEQYF	TGTGCCAGCAGCCCCAGGGGGGCCGGCGAGCAGTACTTC
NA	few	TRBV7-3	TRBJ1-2	CASGPFSPQGDGYTF	TGTGCCAGCGGTCCCTTCTCTCCCCAGGGAGATGGCTACACCTTC
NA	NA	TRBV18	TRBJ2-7	CASSPSFGGHHEQYF	TGTGCCAGCTCACCGAGCTTTGGGGGTCACCACGAGCAGTACTTC
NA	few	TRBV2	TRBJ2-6	CASSASFLANSGANVLTF	TGTGCCAGCAGTGCCTCCTTTTTGGCGAACTCTGGGGCCAACGTCCTGACTTTC
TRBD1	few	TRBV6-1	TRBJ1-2	CASSESRGYSYGYTF	TGTGCCAGCAGTGAATCCAGGGGGTACTCCTATGGCTACACCTTC
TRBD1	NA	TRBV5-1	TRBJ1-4	CASSSSTGVREKLFF	TGCGCCAGCAGCTCATCCACAGGGGTTAGAGAAAAACTGTTTTTT
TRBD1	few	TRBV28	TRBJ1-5	CASFRDRGGGQPQHF	TGTGCCAGCTTCCGGGACAGGGGTGGAGGTCAGCCCCAGCATTTT
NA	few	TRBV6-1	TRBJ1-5	CASRRDLQHF	TGTGCCAGCCGACGGGACTTACAGCATTTT
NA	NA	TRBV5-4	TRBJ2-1	CASSLEEGTYNEQFF	TGTGCCAGCAGCTTGGAGGAGGGGACCTACAATGAGCAGTTCTTC
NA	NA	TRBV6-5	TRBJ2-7	CASSYSERPYYEQYF	TGTGCCAGCAGTTACTCCGAGAGACCTTACTACGAGCAGTACTTC